Below are 15 T cell receptor delta chains sequenced from a single sample in a study of γδ T cells in repeated Plasmodium falciparum infection (dated by TCRdb to the early 2020s). Library construction relied on multiplex PCR. The sequencing machine was an Illumina MiSeq. With CATT, TCRdb called clones again from the public reads; duplicate DNA rows were later joined. Across this sample there are 70,000 to 95,000 delta-chain clones, with 1.4% seen only once. The top ten hold more than 7.5% of the sample. For bulk TCR repertoire analysis, Vgamma9/Vdelta2+ and Vdelta2-negative gammadelta T cell populations were isolated by flow sorting from peripheral blood mononuclear cells. The sample consisted of gamma-delta T cells from blood. The origin of the receptors is a pool of human donors (malaria-infected and uninfected, not separated).

Points on this clone: This DNA translates differently at residue 5 from the TCRdb protein, which is that of a much larger clone; a read error is likely, and the protein shown is the DNA's own translation. The rearrangement joins TRDV1 to TRDJ1; 11 bases agree with TRDD3. No J gene is reported in TCRdb; it was inferred here by comparing the DNA with germline. CDR3 length: 16 residues. The J segment lost 2 bases and the V segment lost 5 bases, leaving 7 bases of the junction unmatched. Germline lookup yields CDR1 TSWWSYY and CDR2 QGS. The DNA for the CDR3 is TGTGCTCTTGGGAAGCTCAACTGGGGGATAACCGATAAACTCATCTTT. It encodes CALGKLNWGITDKLIF.

This clone was detected a few times. Given a far larger clone just one base away, this is likely a sequencing read error. The sample contains more than one DNA sequence encoding this CDR3. The chain links TRDV1 to TRDJ1, with a tentative D call TRDD3 (6 bases). No J segment appears in TCRdb, so it was assigned here by matching the sequence to germline. This CDR3 has 22 residues. V was clipped by 3 bases and J by 2 bases, with 34 bases between them. Germline loops: CDR1 TSWWSYY, CDR2 QGS. The CDR3 DNA reads TGTGCTCTTGGGGACCATCACTACTTCTTCCACTGGGCCGCCCTCCGTACCGATAAACTCATCTTT. This translates into CALGDHHYFFHWAALRTDKLIF.

This clone is labeled medium-sized (0.01 to 0.1%). At the DNA level, this CDR3 is encoded by other sequences in the same sample as well. The chain recombines TRDV2 with TRDJ3, with 8 bases aligning to TRDD3. This CDR3 has 20 amino acids. The germline CDR1 and CDR2 sequences are GEAIGNYY and EKD. Trimming at V came to 0 bases and at J to 1 base, leaving 10 bases not matched to a gene. In DNA form, the CDR3 reads TGTGCCTGTGACACCCTTTCTGGGGGAACCGGATCCTGGGACACCCGACAGATGTTTTTC. Protein product: CACDTLSGGTGSWDTRQMFF.

Concerning this clone itself: TCRdb assigns this DNA the protein of a much larger clone, which departs from its translation at residue 13; this likely reflects a read error, and the protein shown comes from translating the DNA. The V gene corresponds to TRDV2; no J gene was called; TRDD3 reflects the table's D call only, with no check against the DNA. This CDR3 contains 16 residues. Germline CDR1 is GEAIGNYY and CDR2 is EKD. The CDR3 reads CACDTYLGLDTGNLIF. The DNA for the CDR3 is TGTGCCTGTGACACTTACTTAGGACTGGATACGGGGAACCTCATCTTT.

This clone was found a few times. TCRdb has a much larger clone's protein, which differs at residue 18 from the translation of this DNA, likely because of a read error; what is shown is the protein translated from the DNA. This chain joins TRDV1 and TRDJ3; 11 bases map to TRDD3. TCRdb records no J gene; here it was assigned by comparing the DNA to germline. Germline CDR1 reads TSWWSYY; CDR2 reads QGS. The CDR3 has 21 residues. The DNA of the CDR3 is TGTGCTCTTGGGGAACTACCTACAGGGTGGGGGATACGATGGGACACCCGACGGATGTTTTTC. The encoded protein is CALGELPTGWGIRWDTRRMFF.

About this clone: The protein recorded in TCRdb matches a much larger clone and deviates from this DNA's translation at residue 15, suggesting a read error; the protein here is obtained by translating the DNA. The chain recombines TRDV1 with TRDJ1, with 9 bases lining up with TRDD3. Matching the DNA to germline supplied the J gene, which TCRdb does not give. The V segment lost 2 bases and the J segment 4 bases; nucleotides outside the gene matches: 32. The CDR3 has 24 residues. Germline loops: CDR1 TSWWSYY, CDR2 QGS. The CDR3 loop reads CALGEGRSLLKYWGTKNLNDKLIF. DNA for the CDR3: TGTGCTCTTGGGGAAGGCAGGAGCCTTCTTAAGTACTGGGGGACCAAAAATCTCAACGATAAACTCATCTTT.

On this clone: The protein held in TCRdb is that of a much larger clone and does not match this DNA's translation at residue 15, likely because of a read error; the protein shown is translated from the DNA. No J gene was named, though the V gene is TRDV2; TRDD3, the D gene given by the table, was not confirmed from the DNA. CDR3 length: 16 residues. CDR1 is GEAIGNYY and CDR2 is EKD in the germline V gene. For the CDR3, the DNA is TGTGCCTGTGACACCCGTGGTGGGGACAACACCGATAAACTCACCTTT. It encodes CACDTRGGDNTDKLTF.

This clone was counted a few times. It is likely a read error: a sequence one base away is far more abundant. The same CDR3 is also encoded by other DNA sequences in this sample. The V call is TRDV2, the J call TRDJ3; 11 bases fit TRDD3. The J gene was not available in TCRdb and was assigned here by matching the DNA to germline segments. Losses at the gene ends were 0 bases for V and 2 bases for J; bases not matched to a gene: 5. CDR3 length: 19 amino acids. CDR1 and CDR2 from the germline V gene are GEAIGNYY and EKD. CDR3 sequence: CACDTGGGGYAWDTRQMFF. The CDR3 DNA follows: TGTGCCTGTGACACCGGAGGTGGGGGATACGCCTGGGACACCCGACAGATGTTTTTC.

A few counts support this clone. The TCRdb protein comes from a much larger clone and disagrees with this DNA's translation at residue 6, likely due to a read error; the protein given here is derived from the DNA. The chain joins TRDV1 to TRDJ1; the D is unclear. No J segment appears in TCRdb, so it was assigned here by matching the sequence to germline. Germline CDR1 reads TSWWSYY; CDR2 reads QGS. CDR3 length: 12 residues. V lost 1 base to trimming and J lost 3 bases, with 3 bases between them. The CDR3 is CALGERPDKLIF. DNA of the CDR3: TGTGCTCTTGGGGAACGACCCGATAAACTCATCTTT.

This clone has just a few counts. TCRdb shows a much larger clone's protein in place of this DNA's translation, and the two differ at residue 8, likely through a read error; the protein shown is translated from the DNA. This rearrangement joins TRDV2 to TRDJ3; 8 nucleotides align to TRDD3. The trim removed 1 base at V and 0 bases at J, leaving 7 bases unmatched. This CDR3 is built from 19 residues. CDR1 and CDR2 (germline): GEAIGNYY, EKD. Written as DNA, the CDR3 is TGTGCCTGTGACACTGGGGGATGCGGGAGCTCCTGGGACACCCGACAGATGTTTTTC. This sequence encodes CACDTGGCGSSWDTRQMFF.

A few counts support this clone. Translating this DNA gives a protein that differs at residue 17 from the TCRdb one, which belongs to a much larger clone; a read error is likely, and the protein shown is this translation. V gene TRDV1 combines with J gene TRDJ1; 7 bases line up with TRDD3. Germline-derived CDR1 and CDR2 are TSWWSYY and QGS. V lost 2 bases to trimming and J lost 0 bases; unmatched junction nucleotides: 27. This CDR3 has 23 amino acids. The CDR3 spells CALGETFRLRRTGVRPHTDKLIF. The DNA of the CDR3 is TGTGCTCTTGGGGAAACCTTTCGCCTACGACGAACTGGGGTCCGACCCCACACCGATAAACTCATCTTT.

The sample holds many counts of this clone. For this DNA, TCRdb reports the protein of a much larger clone, which diverges at residue 13, most likely from a read error; the protein presented here is translated directly from the DNA. CDR3 sequence: CACDSMPGTGGSSTDKLIF. Written as DNA, the CDR3 is TGTGCCTGTGACTCAATGCCCGGTACTGGGGGATCCAGCACCGATAAACTCATCTTT. The rearrangement uses TRDV2 and TRDJ1, with 10 bases that match TRDD3. Germline trimming cut 3 bases from V and 1 base from J; bases unmatched to any gene: 16. There are 19 residues in the CDR3. Germline CDR1 and CDR2: GEAIGNYY and EKD.

This clone rates as medium-sized. The rearrangement uses TRDV2 and TRDJ2; TRDD3 matches at 7 bases. Looked up from germline, CDR1 is GEAIGNYY and CDR2 is EKD. This CDR3 comprises 18 residues. Germline trimming cut 0 bases from V and 6 bases from J; bases unmatched to any gene: 15. The CDR3 DNA follows: TGTGCCTGTGACACCCTTTGGGCGGGGGATCCCTCGGCAGCACAACTCTTCTTT. Its protein product is CACDTLWAGDPSAAQLFF.

Comments on this clone: The mismatch at residue 18 between this DNA's translation and the TCRdb protein of a much larger clone likely reflects a read error; the protein shown is translated from the DNA. The chain has TRDV1 and TRDJ1, with D perhaps matching TRDD2 (9 bases). The J gene, left out of TCRdb, was set here by checking the DNA against germline. This CDR3 region has 22 residues. From germline, CDR1 is TSWWSYY and CDR2 QGS. CDR3 sequence reads: CALGPKPSYVVLGGCYTGKLIF. The DNA for the CDR3 is TGTGCTCTTGGGCCTAAGCCTTCCTACGTGGTACTGGGGGGTTGTTACACCGGTAAACTCATCTTT.

This clone was picked up many times. A single base is all that separates this from a far larger clone, so a read error is likely. Other DNA variants within this sample encode the same CDR3. The V gene is TRDV3, the J gene TRDJ1; D is unresolved. Germline V gene data show CDR1 as TVYSNPD and CDR2 as GDNSRS (reference sequence). The CDR3 length is 19 residues. Trimming removed 1 base at V and 0 bases at J, with 27 bases between. CDR3 coding DNA: TGTGCCTTTACAGCTCGGTCCAACGGAGGGCTGGACTACACCGATAAACTCATCTTT. This codes for CAFTARSNGGLDYTDKLIF.